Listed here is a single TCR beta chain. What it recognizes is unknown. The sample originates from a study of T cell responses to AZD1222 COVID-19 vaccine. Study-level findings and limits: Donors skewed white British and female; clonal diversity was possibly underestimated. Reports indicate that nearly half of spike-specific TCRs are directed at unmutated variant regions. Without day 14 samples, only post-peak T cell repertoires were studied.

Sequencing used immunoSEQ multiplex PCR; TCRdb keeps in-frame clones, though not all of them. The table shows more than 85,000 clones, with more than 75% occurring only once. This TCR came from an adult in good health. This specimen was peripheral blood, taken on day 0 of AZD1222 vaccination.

CDR3 sequence: CASRPQGATGANVLTF. As DNA, the CDR3 is TGTGCCAGCAGACCGCAGGGGGCTACAGGGGCCAACGTCCTGACTTTC. V gene TRBV7-3 combines with J gene TRBJ2-6, with 8 bases matching TRBD1. The germline CDR1 and CDR2 sequences are SGHTA and FQGTGA. Losses at the gene ends were 6 bases for V and 4 bases for J; bases not matched to a gene: 8. The CDR3 is 16 residues long.